One sample yielded the 14 T cell receptor beta chains listed below, sequenced in a study of blood T cell repertoires in COVID-19. Produced via immunoSEQ multiplex PCR; TCRdb's table is partial and in-frame only. Of roughly 67,000 clones detected, 75% to 85% appear once; the ten largest clones hold roughly 6%. Specimen: peripheral blood. The source of these receptors is an older woman with acute or convalescent COVID-19.

This chain uses TRBV2 with TRBJ1-6; maybe TRBD1 (6 bases). This CDR3 is 12 amino acids long. Germline lookup yields CDR1 SNHLY and CDR2 FYNNEI. Deletions cut 2 bases from V and 19 bases from J, with 15 bases between. The CDR3 sequence: CASSETGGPAHF. The CDR3 DNA reads as TGTGCCAGCAGTGAAACCGGGGGGCCCGCACACTTT. Variable domain in full (rest from reference TRBV2 and TRBJ1-6): EPEVTQTPSHQVTQMGQEVILRCVPISNHLYFYWYRQILGQKVEFLVSFYNNEISEKSEIFDDQFSVERPDGSNFTLKIRSTKLEDSAMYFCASSETGGPAHFGNGTRLTVT.

The V gene is TRBV10-3, the J gene TRBJ1-3; D is undetermined. V lost 6 bases and J 4 bases, leaving 7 bases between the germline ends. Per germline, CDR1 ENHRY and CDR2 SYGVKD. The CDR3 is 12 amino acids. This CDR3 is CAISVSGNTIYF. The CDR3 bases are TGTGCCATCAGCGTATCCGGAAACACCATATATTTT.

The chain is built from TRBV27 and TRBJ1-5, with unresolved D. The V and J ends lost 5 bases and 0 bases respectively, with 14 bases between them. The CDR3 sequence is 16 residues long. The V gene's germline CDR1 is MNHEY and CDR2 SMNVEV (reference sequence). CDR3 region: CASSPTDGISNQPQHF. CDR3 bases: TGTGCCAGCAGTCCGACGGACGGGATTAGCAATCAGCCCCAGCATTTT.

The genes are TRBV11-2 and TRBJ1-2; unclear D gene. Germline V gene sequence: CDR1 SGHAT, CDR2 FQNNGV. The length of the CDR3 is 14 residues. The V end was cut by 5 bases, the J end by 4 bases, with 14 bases between. The CDR3 DNA follows: TGTGCCAGCAGCCCCTCCGGGCGGGCCTATGGCTACACCTTC. Encoded protein: CASSPSGRAYGYTF.

The chain uses TRBV5-1 and TRBJ2-1; D possibly corresponds to TRBD1 (7 bases). The CDR3 sequence is 14 residues long. From germline, CDR1 is SGHRS and CDR2 YFSETQ. Trimming shortened V by 3 bases and J by 6 bases, and 13 bases separated the two germline ends. CDR3 amino acids: CASSYFRGANEQFF. As DNA, the CDR3 is TGCGCCAGCAGCTACTTCAGGGGGGCCAATGAGCAGTTCTTC.

The J gene is TRBJ2-3, the V gene TRBV4-2; 9 nucleotides agree with TRBD2. V was clipped by 1 base and J by 3 bases; unmatched bases: 11. The CDR3 has 18 amino acids. Looked up from germline, CDR1 is LGHNA and CDR2 is YNFKEQ. The CDR3 region has the DNA TGTGCCAGCAGCCAAGTCCCATTGGGCGGGGGGGCGACAGATACGCAGTATTTT. It specifies CASSQVPLGGGATDTQYF.

This chain joins TRBV2 and TRBJ1-6; D is undetermined. Germline CDR1 reads SNHLY; CDR2 reads FYNNEI. The CDR3 covers 12 residues. V was clipped by 7 bases and J by 8 bases, with 9 bases between them. CDR3 in DNA: TGTGCCAGCAAGAGGTCGGATTCACCCCTCCACTTT. It yields the protein CASKRSDSPLHF.

The V gene is TRBV5-4, the J gene TRBJ1-5, with D uncertain. The CDR3 sequence is 12 residues long. CDR1 is SGHNT, CDR2 YYREEE, per germline (reference sequence). Trimming left V 2 bases short and J 4 bases short, with 4 bases between. This CDR3 is CASSFQNQPQHF. In nucleotides, the CDR3 is TGTGCCAGCAGCTTCCAGAATCAGCCCCAGCATTTT. The full variable domain, with the rest looked up from reference TRBV5-4 and TRBJ1-5, is ETGVTQSPTHLIKTRGQQVTLRCSSQSGHNTVSWYQQALGQGPQFIFQYYREEENGRGNFPPRFSGLQFPNYSSELNVNALELDDSALYLCASSFQNQPQHFGDGTRLSIL.

The rearrangement joins TRBV9 to TRBJ1-5; D unresolved. Trimming pared 0 bases from V and 2 bases from J, leaving 6 bases between. Per the germline V gene, CDR1 is SGDLS and CDR2 is YYNGEE. CDR3 length equals 14 residues. The CDR3 sequence is CASSVGVGNQPQHF. The CDR3 DNA sequence: TGTGCCAGCAGCGTAGGCGTGGGCAATCAGCCCCAGCATTTT.

This clone appeared a few times. The J gene is TRBJ1-2, the V gene TRBV5-1; D is possibly TRBD1 (5 bases). V shed 0 bases and J shed 1 base, with 10 bases lying between them. Germline values: CDR1 SGHRS, CDR2 YFSETQ. The CDR3 extends over 15 amino acids. The CDR3 loop is CASSLGLDSNYGYTF. The CDR3 region has the DNA TGCGCCAGCAGCTTGGGATTAGACAGTAACTATGGCTACACCTTC.

This chain uses TRBV30 with TRBJ1-5; 8 nucleotides align to TRBD1. The germline V gene encodes CDR1 GTSNPN and CDR2 SVGIG (reference sequence). V gave up 4 bases and J gave up 7 bases; unmatched junction bases: 9. The CDR3 is made up of 14 amino acids. This CDR3 reads CAWTDRGNRQPQHF. The CDR3 DNA follows: TGTGCCTGGACCGACAGGGGTAATAGACAGCCCCAGCATTTT.

The chain uses TRBV15 and TRBJ1-5; 7 nucleotides align to TRBD1. V dropped 0 bases and J dropped 2; count of bases not matched to a gene: 4. Germline V gives CDR1 LNHNV, CDR2 YYDKDF (reference sequence). This CDR3 has 16 amino acids. The CDR3: CATSRDRQGGNQPQHF. Written as DNA, the CDR3 is TGTGCCACCAGCAGAGATCGACAGGGAGGCAATCAGCCCCAGCATTTT.

This chain links TRBV11-1 with TRBJ1-3, with no clear D. Trimming pared 3 bases from V and 0 bases from J, leaving 12 bases between. Germline V gene sequence: CDR1 SGHAT, CDR2 FQDESV (reference sequence). The CDR3 is made up of 16 amino acids. CDR3 in amino acids: CASSLGSQNSGNTIYF. The CDR3 DNA reads as TGTGCCAGCAGCTTGGGGAGTCAAAACTCTGGAAACACCATATATTTT.

By its share, this clone is medium-sized. This chain uses TRBV27 with TRBJ2-7; no clear D gene. This CDR3 comprises 14 residues. Trimming cost V 2 bases and J 3 bases, with 11 bases left between them. Germline lookup yields CDR1 MNHEY and CDR2 SMNVEV (reference sequence). The CDR3 coding sequence is TGTGCCAGCAGTTTAAGAGGAGTTAACTACGAGCAGTACTTC. Translated: CASSLRGVNYEQYF.